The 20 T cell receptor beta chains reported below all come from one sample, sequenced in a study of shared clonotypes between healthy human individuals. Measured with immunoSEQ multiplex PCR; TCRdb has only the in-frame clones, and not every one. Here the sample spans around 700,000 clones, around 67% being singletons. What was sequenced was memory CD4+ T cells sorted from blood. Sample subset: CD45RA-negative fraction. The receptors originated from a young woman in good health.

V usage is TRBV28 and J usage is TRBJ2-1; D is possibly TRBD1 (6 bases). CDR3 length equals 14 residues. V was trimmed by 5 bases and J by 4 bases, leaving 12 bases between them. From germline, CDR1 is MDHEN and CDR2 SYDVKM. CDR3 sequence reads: CASSGDKIYNEQFF. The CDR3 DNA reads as TGTGCCAGCAGTGGGGACAAAATTTACAATGAGCAGTTCTTC.

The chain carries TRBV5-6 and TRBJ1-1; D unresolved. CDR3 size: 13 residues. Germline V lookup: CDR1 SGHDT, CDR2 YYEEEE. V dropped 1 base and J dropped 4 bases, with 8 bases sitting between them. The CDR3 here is CASSLFGSTEAFF. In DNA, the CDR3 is TGTGCCAGCAGCTTGTTTGGGAGCACTGAAGCTTTCTTT.

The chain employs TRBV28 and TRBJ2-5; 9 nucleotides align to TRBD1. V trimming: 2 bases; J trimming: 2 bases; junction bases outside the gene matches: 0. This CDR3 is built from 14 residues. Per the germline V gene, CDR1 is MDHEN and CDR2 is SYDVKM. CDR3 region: CASSLGQGQETQYF. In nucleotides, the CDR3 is TGTGCCAGCAGTTTAGGACAGGGGCAAGAGACCCAGTACTTC.

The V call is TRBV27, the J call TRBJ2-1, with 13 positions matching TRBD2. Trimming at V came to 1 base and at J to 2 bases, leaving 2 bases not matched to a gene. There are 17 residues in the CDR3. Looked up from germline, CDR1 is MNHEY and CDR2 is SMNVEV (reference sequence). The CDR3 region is CASSLLGTSGTYNEQFF. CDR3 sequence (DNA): TGTGCCAGCAGTTTATTGGGGACTAGCGGGACCTACAATGAGCAGTTCTTC.

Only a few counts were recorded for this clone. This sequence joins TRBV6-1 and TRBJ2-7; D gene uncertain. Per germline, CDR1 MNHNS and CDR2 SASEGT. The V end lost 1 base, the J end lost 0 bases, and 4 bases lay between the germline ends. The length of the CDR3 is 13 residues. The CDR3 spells CASSEGNSYEQYF. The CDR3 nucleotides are TGTGCCAGCAGTGAAGGGAACTCCTACGAGCAGTACTTC.

The CDR3 DNA reads TGTGCCAGCAGCTTTGAACGGAATGGCTACACCTTC. This encodes CASSFERNGYTF. The chain employs TRBV11-2 and TRBJ1-2; no clear D. The CDR3 is 12 residues long. Deletions cut 3 bases from V and 6 bases from J, with 8 bases between. Germline V CDR1 and CDR2: SGHAT, FQNNGV. The full variable domain, in which reference TRBV11-2 and TRBJ1-2 provide the parts outside the CDR3, is EAGVAQSPRYKIIEKRQSVAFWCNPISGHATLYWYQQILGQGPKLLIQFQNNGVVDDSQLPKDRFSAERLKGVDSTLKIQPAKLEDSAVYLCASSFERNGYTFGSGTRLTVV.

The CDR3 DNA is TGTGCCAGCAGCGTGACAGGCCGGGCTGAAGCTTTCTTT. Translated: CASSVTGRAEAFF. The genes are TRBV28 and TRBJ1-1; D is perhaps TRBD1 (6 bases). The CDR3 runs to 13 residues. The germline V and J ends were trimmed by 6 bases and 6 bases, with 14 bases remaining between them. Germline CDR1 reads MDHEN; CDR2 reads SYDVKM.

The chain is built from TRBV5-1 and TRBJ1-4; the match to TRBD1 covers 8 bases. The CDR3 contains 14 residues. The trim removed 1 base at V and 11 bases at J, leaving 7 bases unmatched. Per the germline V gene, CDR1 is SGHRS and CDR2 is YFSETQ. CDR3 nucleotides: TGCGCCAGCAGCTTGTACCCAGGGGGCGAGAAACTGTTTTTT. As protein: CASSLYPGGEKLFF.

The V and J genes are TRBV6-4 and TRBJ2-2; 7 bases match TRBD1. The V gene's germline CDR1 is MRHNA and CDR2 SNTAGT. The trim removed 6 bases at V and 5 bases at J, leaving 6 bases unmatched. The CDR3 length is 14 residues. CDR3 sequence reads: CASRDRAYTGELFF. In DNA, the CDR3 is TGTGCCAGCAGAGACAGGGCGTATACCGGGGAGCTGTTTTTT.

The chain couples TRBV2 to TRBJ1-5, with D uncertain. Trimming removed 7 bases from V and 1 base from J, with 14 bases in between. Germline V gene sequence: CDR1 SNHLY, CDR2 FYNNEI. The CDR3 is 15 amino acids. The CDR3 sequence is CASKDDFWSNQPQHF. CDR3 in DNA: TGTGCCAGCAAGGACGACTTTTGGAGCAATCAGCCCCAGCATTTT.

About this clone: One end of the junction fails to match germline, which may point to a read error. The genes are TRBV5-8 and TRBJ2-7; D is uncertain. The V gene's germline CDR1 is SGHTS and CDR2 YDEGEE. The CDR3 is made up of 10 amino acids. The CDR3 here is CASSLGVKRF. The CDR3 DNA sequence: TGTGCCAGCAGCTTGGGGGTTAAGCGCTTC.

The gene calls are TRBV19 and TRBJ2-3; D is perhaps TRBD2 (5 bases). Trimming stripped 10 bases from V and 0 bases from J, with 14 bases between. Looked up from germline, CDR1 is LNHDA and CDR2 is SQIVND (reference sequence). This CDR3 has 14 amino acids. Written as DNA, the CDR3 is TGTGCCACTCGGGGTCAGTCTAGCACAGATACGCAGTATTTT. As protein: CATRGQSSTDTQYF.

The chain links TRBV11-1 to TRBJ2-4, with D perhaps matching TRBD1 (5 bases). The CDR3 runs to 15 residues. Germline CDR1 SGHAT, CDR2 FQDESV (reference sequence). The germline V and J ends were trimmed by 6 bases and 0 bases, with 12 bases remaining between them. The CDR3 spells CASRDSRLAKNIQYF. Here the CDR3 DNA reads TGTGCCAGCAGAGACAGCCGACTAGCCAAAAACATTCAGTACTTC. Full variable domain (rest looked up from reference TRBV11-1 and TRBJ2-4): EAEVAQSPRYKITEKSQAVAFWCDPISGHATLYWYRQILGQGPELLVQFQDESVVDDSQLPKDRFSAERLKGVDSTLKIQPAELGDSAMYLCASRDSRLAKNIQYFGAGTRLSVL.

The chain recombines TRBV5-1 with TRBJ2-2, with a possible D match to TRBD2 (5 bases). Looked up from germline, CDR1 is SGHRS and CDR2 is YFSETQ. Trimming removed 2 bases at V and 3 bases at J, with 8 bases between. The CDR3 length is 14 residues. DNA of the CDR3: TGCGCCAGCAGCTTTAGGGAGTACACCGGGGAGCTGTTTTTT. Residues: CASSFREYTGELFF.

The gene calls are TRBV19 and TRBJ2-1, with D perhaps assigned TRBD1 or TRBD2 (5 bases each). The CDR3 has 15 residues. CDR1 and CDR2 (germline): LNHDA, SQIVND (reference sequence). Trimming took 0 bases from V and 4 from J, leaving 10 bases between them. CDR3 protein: CASSIEGPGYNEQFF. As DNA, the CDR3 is TGTGCCAGTAGTATAGAGGGACCGGGTTACAATGAGCAGTTCTTC.

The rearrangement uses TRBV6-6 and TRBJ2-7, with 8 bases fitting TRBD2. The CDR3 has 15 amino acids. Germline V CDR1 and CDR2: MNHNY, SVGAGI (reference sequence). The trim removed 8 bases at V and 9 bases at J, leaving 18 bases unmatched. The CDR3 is CASGTGTSTIEAQYF. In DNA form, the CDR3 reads TGTGCCAGCGGTACTGGGACTAGTACTATCGAAGCGCAGTACTTC.

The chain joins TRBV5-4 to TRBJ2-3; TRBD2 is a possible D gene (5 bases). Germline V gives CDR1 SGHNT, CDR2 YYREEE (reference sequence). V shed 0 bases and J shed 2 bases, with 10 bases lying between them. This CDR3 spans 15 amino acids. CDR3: CASSLALSVTDTQYF. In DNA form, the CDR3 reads TGTGCCAGCAGCTTGGCCCTTAGCGTCACAGATACGCAGTATTTT.

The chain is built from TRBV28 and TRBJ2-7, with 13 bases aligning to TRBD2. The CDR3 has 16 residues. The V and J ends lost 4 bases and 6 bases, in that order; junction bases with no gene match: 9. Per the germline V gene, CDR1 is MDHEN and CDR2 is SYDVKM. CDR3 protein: CASSSLWTSGSVEQYF. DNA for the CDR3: TGTGCCAGCAGTTCGTTGTGGACTAGCGGGAGTGTCGAGCAGTACTTC.

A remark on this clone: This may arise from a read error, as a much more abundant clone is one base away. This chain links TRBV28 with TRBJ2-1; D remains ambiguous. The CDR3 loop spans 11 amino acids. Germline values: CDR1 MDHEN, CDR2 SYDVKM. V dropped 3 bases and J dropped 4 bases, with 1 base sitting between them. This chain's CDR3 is CASSFYNEQFF. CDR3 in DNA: TGTGCCAGCAGTTTTTACAATGAGCAGTTCTTC.

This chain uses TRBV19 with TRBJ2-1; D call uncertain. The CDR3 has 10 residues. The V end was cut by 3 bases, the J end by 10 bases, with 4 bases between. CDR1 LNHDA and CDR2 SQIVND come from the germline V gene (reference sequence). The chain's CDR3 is CASSMGEQFF. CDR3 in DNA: TGTGCCAGTAGTATGGGAGAGCAGTTCTTC.